Listed here are 20 T cell receptor beta chains from one sample, sequenced in a study of shared clonotypes between healthy human individuals. Repertoires were generated with immunoSEQ multiplex PCR, while TCRdb's copy carries only in-frame clones and drops some. The repertoire holds around 1.1 million clones, with approximately 77% as singletons. Sequenced: memory CD4+ T cells from PBMCs. Subset defined: CD45RA-negative fraction. The receptors were sampled from a man in his late teens or twenties in good health. Some clones in this sample may be carry-over from other donors' samples.

The chain links TRBV2 to TRBJ2-1; 8 bases agree with TRBD2. CDR1 is SNHLY, CDR2 FYNNEI, per germline. V gave up 6 bases and J gave up 4 bases; unmatched junction bases: 8. This CDR3 comprises 15 residues. The CDR3 region is CASSRREGQYNEQFF. The CDR3 DNA reads TGTGCCAGCAGCAGACGGGAGGGCCAATACAATGAGCAGTTCTTC.

V is TRBV5-1 and J is TRBJ2-3; D is possibly TRBD1 (6 bases). Germline CDR1 and CDR2: SGHRS and YFSETQ. V shed 5 bases and J shed 0 bases, with 16 bases lying between them. This CDR3 region has 16 residues. The CDR3 region is CASRVFQGISTDTQYF. The DNA of the CDR3 is TGCGCCAGCAGGGTTTTCCAGGGGATCAGCACAGATACGCAGTATTTT.

This rearrangement joins TRBV19 to TRBJ2-1; D perhaps matches TRBD1 (6 bases). Trimming left V 1 base short and J 6 bases short, with 13 bases between. This CDR3 region has 15 residues. Germline assignment: CDR1 LNHDA and CDR2 SQIVND (reference sequence). The CDR3 region has the DNA TGTGCCAGTAGTATAGGCGGACAGTCCCGCAATGAGCAGTTCTTC. It specifies CASSIGGQSRNEQFF.

This clone was counted ten times or more. The V gene is TRBV6-1, the J gene TRBJ1-2; D not resolved. The V and J ends lost 0 bases and 2 bases respectively, with 10 bases between them. The CDR3 covers 15 residues. Looked up from germline, CDR1 is MNHNS and CDR2 is SASEGT. CDR3 residues: CASSEATGPNYGYTF. The CDR3 DNA is TGTGCCAGCAGTGAAGCGACTGGACCCAACTATGGCTACACCTTC.

The chain has TRBV27 and TRBJ2-3, with 8 bases aligning to TRBD1. The CDR3 is 15 amino acids. Germline lookup yields CDR1 MNHEY and CDR2 SMNVEV (reference sequence). V gave up 5 bases and J gave up 2 bases; unmatched junction bases: 6. The CDR3 DNA follows: TGTGCCAGCAGTCCATGGACAGGGACCACAGATACGCAGTATTTT. Protein product: CASSPWTGTTDTQYF.

This chain connects TRBV25-1 to TRBJ1-2; maybe TRBD1 (5 bases). The CDR3 runs 14 residues. V shed 3 bases and J shed 4 bases, with 12 bases lying between them. Germline V lookup: CDR1 MGHDK, CDR2 SYGVNS. Here the CDR3 reads CASSESTRVYGYTF. In DNA, the CDR3 is TGTGCCAGCAGTGAGTCAACCAGGGTCTATGGCTACACCTTC.

This clone showed up just once. The CDR3 DNA reads as TGCGCCAGCAGCCAAGAGCCCTCTAGCACAGATACGCAGTATTTT. Its protein is CASSQEPSSTDTQYF. This rearrangement joins TRBV4-1 to TRBJ2-3; D not resolved. Trimming shortened V by 0 bases and J by 0 bases, and 7 bases separated the two germline ends. Germline loops: CDR1 MGHRA, CDR2 YSYEKL. This CDR3 is 15 amino acids long.

In nucleotides, the CDR3 is TGCGCCAGCAGCCTCCTTGTACTGGGACAGGGGGCTGGAAACACCATATATTTT. Its protein product is CASSLLVLGQGAGNTIYF. The chain carries TRBV5-1 and TRBJ1-3; 11 bases map to TRBD1. Germline V CDR1 and CDR2: SGHRS, YFSETQ. Trimming cost V 4 bases and J 2 bases; bases outside gene matches: 11. The CDR3 covers 18 residues.

The chain combines TRBV7-9 with TRBJ2-7; maybe TRBD1 (6 bases). Germline values: CDR1 SEHNR, CDR2 FQNEAQ (reference sequence). The CDR3 length is 16 residues. The germline V and J ends were trimmed by 5 bases and 7 bases, with 24 bases remaining between them. CDR3 in DNA: TGTGCCAGCAGCATGATCTTGGTACAGGGCTCGGGGGAGCAGTACTTC. Protein product: CASSMILVQGSGEQYF.

The chain carries TRBV7-8 and TRBJ2-1; TRBD2 might be the D (6 bases). Germline V gives CDR1 SGHVS, CDR2 FQNEAQ. CDR3 length equals 13 residues. V was shortened by 8 bases and J by 9 bases, with 17 bases between the two germline ends. The DNA of the CDR3 is TGTGCCAGCCAACATAGGAGGGCCACTGAGCAGTTCTTC. Encoded protein: CASQHRRATEQFF.

This clone was observed a handful of times. This rearrangement joins TRBV7-2 to TRBJ2-7; possibly TRBD1 for D (5 bases). V was trimmed by 3 bases and J by 3 bases, leaving 12 bases between them. The germline V gene has CDR1 SGHTA and CDR2 FQGNSA. This CDR3 spans 14 amino acids. The CDR3 nucleotides read TGTGCCAGCAGCTTGGAGACAGTGGGCTACGAGCAGTACTTC. Protein product: CASSLETVGYEQYF.

The J gene is TRBJ2-3, the V gene TRBV7-2; D is ambiguous. Germline lookup yields CDR1 SGHTA and CDR2 FQGNSA. Trimming removed 2 bases from V and 0 bases from J, with 12 bases in between. The CDR3 runs to 16 residues. CDR3 sequence: CASSLFAAASTDTQYF. CDR3 DNA sequence: TGTGCCAGCAGCTTATTCGCGGCCGCTAGCACAGATACGCAGTATTTT. Variable domain in full (rest from reference TRBV7-2 and TRBJ2-3): GAGVSQSPSNKVTEKGKDVELRCDPISGHTALYWYRQSLGQGLEFLIYFQGNSAPDKSGLPSDRFSAERTGGSVSTLTIQRTQQEDSAVYLCASSLFAAASTDTQYFGPGTRLTVL.

V usage is TRBV5-1 and J usage is TRBJ2-4, with 8 positions matching TRBD2. The CDR3 runs to 14 residues. Trimming took 0 bases from V and 6 from J; bases not matched to a gene: 2. Germline V lookup: CDR1 SGHRS, CDR2 YFSETQ. The CDR3 DNA is TGCGCCAGCAGCTTGGGGAGCGGGGGAAACATTCAGTACTTC. Protein product: CASSLGSGGNIQYF.

Details on this clone: The sample has other DNA sequences that encode this CDR3 too. This chain joins TRBV5-1 and TRBJ2-2; D uncertain. Germline CDR1 and CDR2: SGHRS and YFSETQ. The CDR3 spans 14 residues. Trimming pared 1 base from V and 2 bases from J, leaving 6 bases between. The CDR3 loop reads CASSLLGNTGELFF. The CDR3 bases are TGCGCCAGCAGCTTGTTGGGAAACACCGGGGAGCTGTTTTTT.

The gene calls are TRBV15 and TRBJ1-1, with D tentatively TRBD1 (5 bases). The CDR3 sequence is 16 residues long. Germline CDR1 reads LNHNV; CDR2 reads YYDKDF (reference sequence). The V gene lost 1 base and the J gene lost 0 bases, with 12 bases spanning the gap. This CDR3 is CATSRGRQTLNTEAFF. In DNA form, the CDR3 reads TGTGCCACCAGCAGAGGGAGACAGACACTGAACACTGAAGCTTTCTTT.

The CDR3 region has the DNA TGTGCCAGCAGCCAAGGCCGGGAGACTCGAGATACGCAGTATTTT. Amino acids: CASSQGRETRDTQYF. The chain employs TRBV4-2 and TRBJ2-3, with a tentative D call TRBD2 (6 bases). Germline CDR1 reads LGHNA; CDR2 reads YNFKEQ. Trimming took off 1 base at V and 5 bases at J, with 13 bases between the two ends. The CDR3 contains 15 residues.

The chain uses TRBV11-2 and TRBJ2-1; 8 nucleotides align to TRBD2. There are 15 residues in the CDR3. CDR1 is SGHAT, CDR2 FQNNGV, per germline. Germline trimming cut 5 bases from V and 5 bases from J; bases unmatched to any gene: 8. CDR3 amino acids: CASSARREAHNEQFF. The DNA of the CDR3 is TGTGCCAGCAGCGCGCGGCGGGAGGCCCACAATGAGCAGTTCTTC.

At least ten counts were recorded for this clone. This chain uses TRBV2 with TRBJ2-7; D is unresolved. The CDR3 spans 11 residues. Germline V lookup: CDR1 SNHLY, CDR2 FYNNEI. Trimming shortened V by 10 bases and J by 3 bases, and 10 bases separated the two germline ends. DNA of the CDR3: TGTGCCACCTCGACCCACTACGAGCAGTACTTC. This sequence encodes CATSTHYEQYF. Drawing the rest from reference TRBV2 and TRBJ2-7, the complete variable domain is EPEVTQTPSHQVTQMGQEVILRCVPISNHLYFYWYRQILGQKVEFLVSFYNNEISEKSEIFDDQFSVERPDGSNFTLKIRSTKLEDSAMYFCATSTHYEQYFGPGTRLTVT.

This chain links TRBV28 with TRBJ2-2; D may correspond to TRBD1 or TRBD2 (6 bases each). The ends were cut back, 1 base at V and 3 bases at J, with 15 bases in the middle. The CDR3 loop spans 17 amino acids. Germline-derived CDR1 and CDR2 are MDHEN and SYDVKM. CDR3 sequence (DNA): TGTGCCAGCAGTTTATCAAAGGGGGGAGGTTACACCGGGGAGCTGTTTTTT. Translated, it gives CASSLSKGGGYTGELFF.

The rearrangement links TRBV28 to TRBJ1-1, with 7 bases fitting TRBD1. Germline V lookup: CDR1 MDHEN, CDR2 SYDVKM. CDR3 length equals 14 residues. Trimming removed 3 bases from V and 8 bases from J; junction bases left unmatched: 9. The CDR3: CASSFSDRVTEAFF. The CDR3 DNA is TGTGCCAGCAGTTTCTCTGACAGGGTAACGGAAGCTTTCTTT.